A single sample is the source of the 20 T cell receptor beta chains below, sequenced in a study of control samples from healthy donors and cancer patients. Libraries were prepared by immunoSEQ multiplex PCR; TCRdb keeps only in-frame clonotypes and omits some of them. The data hold over 85,000 clones, with more than 85% observed a single time. Sequencing used blood. Receptors were obtained from a woman aged 25 to 45 in good health.

The chain couples TRBV10-1 to TRBJ1-1; D is unclear. CDR3 size: 13 residues. Germline CDR1 reads WNHNN; CDR2 reads SYGVQD (reference sequence). Trimming pared 2 bases from V and 0 bases from J, leaving 4 bases between. In DNA, the CDR3 is TGCGCCAGCAGTGAGCGGATGAACACTGAAGCTTTCTTT. Amino acids: CASSERMNTEAFF.

The chain joins TRBV19 to TRBJ1-5, with 8 bases identical to TRBD1. Germline CDR1 reads LNHDA; CDR2 reads SQIVND (reference sequence). J was trimmed by 4 bases and V by 9 bases; bases with no gene match: 14. This CDR3 has 16 amino acids. CDR3 sequence reads: CASLLGGTGVNQPQHF. CDR3 sequence (DNA): TGTGCCAGCCTACTCGGGGGGACAGGTGTTAATCAGCCCCAGCATTTT.

This rearrangement joins TRBV5-6 to TRBJ2-5; tentative D call: TRBD2 (5 bases). Germline lookup yields CDR1 SGHDT and CDR2 YYEEEE. Between the trimmed V and J ends, which lost 4 bases and 1 base, there was a span of 11 bases. This CDR3 is built from 14 residues. CDR3 amino acids: CASSRRGIQETQYF. The CDR3 nucleotides are TGTGCCAGCAGCCGCCGAGGGATCCAAGAGACCCAGTACTTC.

The CDR3 DNA reads TGTGCCAGTAGTGCAAACAGGGGGTTGAACACTGAAGCTTTCTTT. Protein sequence: CASSANRGLNTEAFF. The chain combines TRBV19 with TRBJ1-1, with TRBD1 matching 8 bases. V gave up 5 bases and J gave up 0 bases; unmatched junction bases: 5. CDR3 size: 15 residues. CDR1 is LNHDA, CDR2 SQIVND, per germline (reference sequence).

Of note for this clone: The same CDR3 also results from other DNA sequences found in this sample. CDR3 in DNA: TGTGCCAGCAGTTTCGCGGTGAACACTGAAGCTTTCTTT. This sequence encodes CASSFAVNTEAFF. The chain is built from TRBV12-3 or TRBV12-4 and TRBJ1-1, with D uncertain. Trimming took off 3 bases at V and 0 bases at J, with 5 bases between the two ends. The CDR3 covers 13 residues.

V is TRBV6-4 and J is TRBJ2-3, with a possible D match to TRBD1 (6 bases). Germline CDR1 and CDR2: MRHNA and SNTAGT. V was shortened by 4 bases and J by 1 base, with 9 bases between the two germline ends. The length of the CDR3 is 14 residues. The CDR3 region has the DNA TGTGCCAGCAGTGGAGCAGGGGGCACAGATACGCAGTATTTT. Residues: CASSGAGGTDTQYF.

The chain joins TRBV19 to TRBJ1-1, with a weak D call TRBD1 (6 bases). V was trimmed by 9 bases and J by 2 bases, leaving 13 bases between them. The V gene's germline CDR1 is LNHDA and CDR2 SQIVND (reference sequence). The CDR3 runs to 13 residues. Here the CDR3 DNA reads TGTGCCAGCTTAACAGGGCCTAACACTGAAGCTTTCTTT. This gives the protein CASLTGPNTEAFF.

The chain uses TRBV30 and TRBJ1-3; TRBD1 is a possible D gene (6 bases). Trimming removed 2 bases from V and 0 bases from J, with 14 bases in between. The CDR3 runs to 16 residues. Germline lookup yields CDR1 GTSNPN and CDR2 SVGIG (reference sequence). The CDR3 reads CAWSSQGHYSGNTIYF. The CDR3 DNA is TGTGCCTGGAGTTCACAGGGACACTACTCTGGAAACACCATATATTTT.

V and J are TRBV28 and TRBJ1-1, with a tentative D call TRBD1 (5 bases). This CDR3 has 15 amino acids. The V end lost 7 bases, the J end lost 1 base, and 16 bases lay between the germline ends. From germline, CDR1 is MDHEN and CDR2 SYDVKM. CDR3 protein: CASTNGGNPNTEAFF. In DNA form, the CDR3 reads TGTGCCAGCACCAATGGGGGAAACCCGAACACTGAAGCTTTCTTT.

CDR3 region: CASTTSRGLEKLFF. For the CDR3, the DNA is TGTGCCAGCACTACAAGTCGTGGGTTAGAAAAACTGTTTTTT. J is TRBJ1-4 and V is TRBV28; unclear D gene. V was trimmed by 7 bases and J by 8 bases, leaving 17 bases between them. The CDR3 loop spans 14 amino acids. In germline, CDR1 is MDHEN, CDR2 SYDVKM.

V is TRBV12-3 or TRBV12-4 and J is TRBJ1-1, with D unresolved. The CDR3 sequence is 13 residues long. The V gene lost 2 bases and the J gene lost 6 bases, with 10 bases spanning the gap. CDR3 DNA sequence: TGTGCCAGCAGTTTAAAGGGTTACCCTGAAGCTTTCTTT. Its translation: CASSLKGYPEAFF.

This chain links TRBV11-2 with TRBJ2-5; a weak D match, TRBD2 (5 bases). Trimming took 0 bases from V and 4 from J, leaving 15 bases between them. There are 16 residues in the CDR3. The germline V gene encodes CDR1 SGHAT and CDR2 FQNNGV. The CDR3 sequence is CASSLEMRGRAETQYF. CDR3 nucleotide sequence: TGTGCCAGCAGCTTAGAGATGCGCGGGCGGGCAGAGACCCAGTACTTC.

V is TRBV19 and J is TRBJ2-1; D is unclear. Trimming removed 7 bases from V and 0 bases from J, with 16 bases in between. The CDR3 consists of 16 residues. The germline V gene has CDR1 LNHDA and CDR2 SQIVND (reference sequence). The CDR3 loop reads CASTSSHPSSYNEQFF. The CDR3 coding sequence is TGTGCCAGTACCTCAAGCCACCCAAGCTCCTACAATGAGCAGTTCTTC. The full variable domain, with the rest looked up from reference TRBV19 and TRBJ2-1, is DGGITQSPKYLFRKEGQNVTLSCEQNLNHDAMYWYRQDPGQGLRLIYYSQIVNDFQKGDIAEGYSVSREKKESFPLTVTSAQKNPTAFYLCASTSSHPSSYNEQFFGPGTRLTVL.

The chain links TRBV20-1 to TRBJ1-2, with TRBD1 as a possible D gene (5 bases). CDR1 and CDR2 (germline): DFQATT, SNEGSKA (reference sequence). The ends were cut back, 3 bases at V and 6 bases at J, with 26 bases in the middle. This CDR3 is 17 amino acids long. The CDR3 protein is CSASSAFRGTGSHGYTF. CDR3 bases: TGCAGTGCTAGTTCGGCTTTCCGGGGGACGGGCTCTCATGGCTACACCTTC.

This clone was seen more than once but under ten times. This chain connects TRBV5-6 to TRBJ2-2; D is unresolved. CDR3 length: 14 residues. V shed 1 base and J shed 9 bases, with 13 bases lying between them. Germline V CDR1 and CDR2: SGHDT, YYEEEE. CDR3 protein: CASSLSRAERELFF. The CDR3 DNA sequence: TGTGCCAGCAGCTTGAGTAGGGCCGAGAGGGAGCTGTTTTTT.

The rearrangement uses TRBV18 and TRBJ2-5; 9 bases line up with TRBD2. This CDR3 spans 16 amino acids. The germline V gene encodes CDR1 KGHSH and CDR2 LQKENI. Trimming took 6 bases from V and 0 from J; bases not matched to a gene: 8. The DNA for the CDR3 is TGTGCCAGCTCGCTCGCCATAGCGGGAGACCAAGAGACCCAGTACTTC. This codes for CASSLAIAGDQETQYF.

This clone was recorded once. The chain links TRBV5-5 to TRBJ2-1; TRBD2 aligns across 8 bases. The CDR3 extends over 17 amino acids. In germline, CDR1 is SGHKS, CDR2 YYEKEE (reference sequence). The junction had 16 bases not matched to a gene; V was cut back by 4 bases and J by 7 bases. CDR3 in amino acids: CASSKRNRGGLWNEQFF. CDR3 nucleotide sequence: TGTGCCAGCAGCAAACGTAACCGGGGGGGCCTTTGGAATGAGCAGTTCTTC.

The chain recombines TRBV9 with TRBJ2-3, with unresolved D. V was clipped by 3 bases and J by 4 bases, with 9 bases between them. The CDR3 totals 13 residues. Germline V gene sequence: CDR1 SGDLS, CDR2 YYNGEE. The CDR3 region is CASSALAPDTQYF. In nucleotides, the CDR3 is TGTGCCAGCAGCGCTCTCGCCCCAGATACGCAGTATTTT.

The V gene is TRBV5-6, the J gene TRBJ1-6; D gene uncertain. CDR3 length: 13 amino acids. The V and J ends lost 5 bases and 9 bases respectively, with 12 bases between them. From germline, CDR1 is SGHDT and CDR2 YYEEEE. The CDR3 nucleotides are TGTGCCAGCAGTTGGTGGCTGGGTTCACCCCTCCACTTT. Protein sequence: CASSWWLGSPLHF.

The chain links TRBV24-1 to TRBJ2-1; the match to TRBD2 covers 8 bases. The CDR3 spans 14 residues. Germline assignment: CDR1 KGHDR and CDR2 SFDVKD. Trimming removed 4 bases from V and 6 bases from J; junction bases left unmatched: 4. The CDR3 DNA reads as TGTGCCACCAGTGAGCCGGGACTAGGCAATGAGCAGTTCTTC. Protein product: CATSEPGLGNEQFF.